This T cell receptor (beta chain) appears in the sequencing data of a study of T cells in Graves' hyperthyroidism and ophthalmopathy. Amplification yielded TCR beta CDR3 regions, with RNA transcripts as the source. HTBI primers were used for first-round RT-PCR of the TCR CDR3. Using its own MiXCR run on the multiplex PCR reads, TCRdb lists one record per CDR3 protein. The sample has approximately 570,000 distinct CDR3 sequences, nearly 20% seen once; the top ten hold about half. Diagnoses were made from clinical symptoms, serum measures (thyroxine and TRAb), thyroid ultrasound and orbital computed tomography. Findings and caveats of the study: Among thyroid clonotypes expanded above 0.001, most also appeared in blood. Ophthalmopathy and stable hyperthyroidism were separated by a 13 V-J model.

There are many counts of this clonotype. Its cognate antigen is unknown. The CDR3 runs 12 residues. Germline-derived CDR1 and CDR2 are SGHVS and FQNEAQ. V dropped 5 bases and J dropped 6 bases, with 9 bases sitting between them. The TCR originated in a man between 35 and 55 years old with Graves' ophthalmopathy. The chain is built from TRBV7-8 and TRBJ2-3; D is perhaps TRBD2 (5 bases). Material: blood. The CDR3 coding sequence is TGTGCCAGCAGCACGAGCGGTGATACGCAGTATTTT. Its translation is CASSTSGDTQYF.